The 6 T cell receptor beta chains listed next were all sequenced from one sample in a study of regulatory T cells in long-lasting Graves disease. Sample time point: newly diagnosed GD, antithyroid drugs for less than 3 months. Extracted RNA from PBMCs served as the source of the TCR library. Assembly of TCR beta libraries relied on iRepertoire HTBI primers together with Arm-PCR of CDR3 regions. Via MiXCR, TCRdb re-called the multiplex PCR reads, giving one row per CDR3 protein. The table includes some 600,000 distinct CDR3 sequences, about 16% detected once. The same sample was also used in a study of T cells in Graves' hyperthyroidism and ophthalmopathy.

Sample: peripheral blood mononuclear cells (PBMCs), taken at new diagnosis, from a patient treated with antithyroid drugs. The source is a man between 18 and 29 years old with Graves disease.

In its sample, this clonotype was seen a few times. One end of the junction does not line up with germline, which may come from a read error. The rearrangement uses TRBV5-1 and TRBJ2-7, with 7 bases that match TRBD2. This CDR3 is built from 16 residues. Germline V lookup: CDR1 SGHRS, CDR2 YFSETQ. Written as DNA, the CDR3 is TGTGCCAGCAGCTCCGGCACAGACACTAGCGTCTACGAGCAGTACTTC. This sequence encodes CASSSGTDTSVYEQYF.

As concerns this clonotype: A much larger clone lies one base from this, so it may be a read error. This sequence joins TRBV18 and TRBJ2-2; no firm D call. There are 16 residues in the CDR3. Germline V CDR1 and CDR2: KGHSH, LQKENI. The V gene lost 1 base and the J gene lost 1 base, with 10 bases spanning the gap. The CDR3 loop reads CASSPRLGRNTGELFF. DNA of the CDR3: TGTGCCAGCTCACCACGGCTCGGACGGAACACCGGGGAGCTGTTTTTT.

In this sample, this clonotype turned up a few times. The V and J genes are TRBV19 and TRBJ2-7; D may be TRBD1 (6 bases). The V and J ends lost 6 bases and 3 bases respectively, with 15 bases between them. CDR3 length equals 14 residues. The germline CDR1 and CDR2 sequences are LNHDA and SQIVND (reference sequence). CDR3 loop: CASSWGSQGYEQYF. CDR3 coding DNA: TGTGCCAGTAGCTGGGGCTCACAGGGCTACGAGCAGTACTTC.

This clonotype has only a few counts. The gene calls are TRBV10-2 and TRBJ2-1; 8 bases are shared with TRBD2. The CDR3 runs 15 residues. Germline assignment: CDR1 WSHSY and CDR2 SAAADI. With 3 bases clipped from V and 6 bases from J, the junction kept 7 bases outside the gene matches. As DNA, the CDR3 is TGCGCCAGCAGTGATCCAGCGGGAGTTCTCAATGAGCAGTTCTTC. The encoded protein is CASSDPAGVLNEQFF.

This clonotype was observed a few times. CDR3 protein: CASSLGGASGTLPETQYF. CDR3 sequence (DNA): TGTGCCAGCAGCTTAGGAGGGGCTAGCGGGACTCTCCCTGAGACCCAGTACTTC. V and J are TRBV7-9 and TRBJ2-5; 9 nucleotides align to TRBD2. V trimming: 1 base; J trimming: 5 bases; junction bases outside the gene matches: 14. This CDR3 is 18 amino acids long. CDR1 SEHNR and CDR2 FQNEAQ come from the germline V gene (reference sequence).

This clonotype was counted many times. This chain connects TRBV11-3 to TRBJ2-3; weak D call: TRBD2 (6 bases). The J call is uncertain, as TRBJ2-5 better fits the DNA end. This CDR3 has 15 residues. Germline CDR1 and CDR2: SGHNT and YENEEA. The CDR3 DNA reads as TGTGCCAGCAGCTTGGCCCCGGGAGCAGAGGAGACCCAGTACTTC. Protein product: CASSLAPGAEETQYF.